A selection of T cell receptor beta chains follows, all from one sample in a study of OX40 agonist ivuxolimab in advanced cancers. The data were produced by immunoSEQ multiplex PCR, yet TCRdb's version contains in-frame clones alone and is incomplete. The sample contains about 93,000 clones, roughly nine tenths of which appear only once. The specimen was CD4+ or CD8+ T cells sorted from blood, collected in a trial of the OX40 agonist ivuxolimab. The receptor source for this set is an adult with an advanced solid tumor such as melanoma, head and neck, liver or kidney cancer. Each CDR3 is given with its conserved first and last residue. The order of the fields is J gene, D gene, clone size, V gene, CDR3 protein, CDR3 DNA. A D gene is named only where the DNA matches it firmly. A row's size may be missing; if present it is once, few, many or a size class.

TRBJ1-2 | - | - | TRBV5-5 | CASSLGAYGYTF | TGTGCCAGCAGCTTGGGTGCCTATGGCTACACCTTC
TRBJ2-7 | - | - | TRBV18 | CASSPSGEVSYEQYF | TGTGCCAGCTCACCGTCAGGGGAAGTGTCCTACGAGCAGTACTTC
TRBJ2-3 | - | - | TRBV10-3 | CATHGQGIDTQYF | TGTGCCACCCATGGGCAGGGGATAGATACGCAGTATTTT
TRBJ2-2 | - | - | TRBV11-3 | CASSLGGASGGELFF | TGTGCCAGCAGCTTAGGTGGGGCCAGCGGCGGGGAGCTGTTTTTT
TRBJ1-1 | - | - | TRBV11-2 | CASSLVMNTEAFF | TGTGCCAGCAGCTTAGTCATGAACACTGAAGCTTTCTTT
TRBJ1-2 | TRBD1 | - | TRBV14 | CASSRGQGVFNYGYTF | TGTGCCAGCAGCCGTGGACAGGGGGTCTTTAACTATGGCTACACCTTC
TRBJ1-1 | TRBD1 | once | TRBV18 | CASSPGTDLEAFF | TGTGCCAGCTCACCGGGGACAGACCTTGAAGCTTTCTTT
TRBJ1-2 | - | - | TRBV10-3 | CAISVTGSDGYTF | TGTGCCATCAGTGTAACGGGGTCGGATGGCTACACCTTC
TRBJ1-2 | TRBD1 | - | TRBV7-9 | CASSSQGANYGYTF | TGTGCCAGCAGCTCGCAGGGGGCGAACTATGGCTACACCTTC
TRBJ2-2 | TRBD2 | - | TRBV19 | CASRIREGLGELFF | TGTGCCAGTAGGATCCGGGAGGGCCTCGGGGAGCTGTTTTTT
TRBJ2-1 | TRBD2 | - | TRBV2 | CASSELAGGGGNEQFF | TGTGCCAGCAGCGAACTAGCGGGAGGAGGTGGGAATGAGCAGTTCTTC
TRBJ2-1 | - | - | TRBV9 | CASSVEWGQYNEQFF | TGTGCCAGCAGCGTAGAGTGGGGGCAGTACAATGAGCAGTTCTTC
TRBJ2-7 | - | - | TRBV30 | CAWTGTREQYF | TGTGCCTGGACAGGCACCCGCGAGCAGTACTTC
TRBJ2-7 | TRBD2 | once | TRBV4-2 | CASSLTSGVLYEQYF | TGTGCCAGCAGCCTTACAAGCGGGGTCCTCTACGAGCAGTACTTC
TRBJ1-5 | - | - | TRBV19 | CASSILRFGQPQHF | TGTGCCAGTAGTATCTTACGGTTTGGTCAGCCCCAGCATTTT
TRBJ2-1 | TRBD2 | - | TRBV5-3 | CARSSGTSGSLSYNEQFF | TGTGCCAGAAGCTCCGGGACTAGCGGGTCCCTCTCCTACAATGAGCAGTTCTTC
TRBJ2-3 | TRBD1 | - | TRBV7-2 | CASSPGVGGTQYF | TGTGCCAGCAGCCCCGGGGTAGGGGGCACGCAGTATTTT
TRBJ2-1 | - | - | TRBV29-1 | CSSLARTDEQFF | TGCAGCTCTCTGGCACGAACGGATGAGCAGTTCTTC
TRBJ1-6 | TRBD1 | - | TRBV9 | CASSARDRNSPLHF | TGTGCCAGCAGCGCCCGGGACAGAAATTCACCCCTCCACTTT
TRBJ2-1 | - | - | TRBV7-3 | CASSLQGWGEQFF | TGTGCCAGCAGCTTACAGGGCTGGGGAGAGCAGTTCTTC
TRBJ2-5 | TRBD2 | - | TRBV19 | CASRLAGGGETQYF | TGTGCCAGTCGATTAGCGGGAGGAGGGGAGACCCAGTACTTC
TRBJ2-7 | - | - | TRBV14 | CASSQVIVGSEQYF | TGTGCCAGCAGCCAAGTAATTGTAGGGTCCGAGCAGTACTTC
TRBJ1-2 | - | once | TRBV5-4 | CASSLDAGYTF | TGTGCCAGCAGCTTGGACGCTGGCTACACCTTC
TRBJ1-1 | - | - | TRBV5-1 | CASSPGGPQAEAFF | TGCGCCAGCAGCCCGGGGGGCCCGCAGGCTGAAGCTTTCTTT
TRBJ1-5 | TRBD1 | - | TRBV6-5 | CASSRDRANQPQHF | TGTGCCAGCAGTCGGGACAGGGCAAATCAGCCCCAGCATTTT
TRBJ2-5 | - | once | TRBV7-3 | CASSPPAEETQYF | TGTGCCAGCAGCCCACCTGCGGAAGAGACCCAGTACTTC
TRBJ2-3 | TRBD2 | - | TRBV9 | CASSLSGGVLYF | TGTGCCAGCAGCTTGAGCGGGGGCGTTCTGTATTTT
TRBJ1-1 | TRBD1 | once | TRBV7-9 | CASSARDSSEAFF | TGTGCCAGCAGCGCCCGGGACAGCAGTGAAGCTTTCTTT
TRBJ1-2 | - | once | TRBV7-9 | CASSLAGGDAGYTF | TGTGCCAGCAGCTTAGCGGGGGGGGACGCTGGCTACACCTTC
TRBJ2-2 | - | - | TRBV2 | CASSESFGGTGELFF | TGTGCCAGCAGTGAATCTTTTGGGGGCACCGGGGAGCTGTTTTTT
TRBJ1-3 | - | - | TRBV21-1 | CASSYPTVLNSHSGNTIYF | TGTGCCAGCAGCTACCCGACAGTCCTAAACTCTCACTCCGGAAACACCATATATTTT
TRBJ1-4 | - | - | TRBV19 | CASSIDLTGDEKLFF | TGTGCCAGTAGTATAGATCTCACCGGGGATGAAAAACTGTTTTTT
TRBJ2-5 | - | - | TRBV2 | CASSVSREETQYF | TGTGCCAGCAGTGTAAGCAGAGAAGAGACCCAGTACTTC
TRBJ2-6 | - | - | TRBV30 | CAWSSSSGANVLTF | TGTGCCTGGAGTAGCAGCTCTGGGGCCAACGTCCTGACTTTC
TRBJ2-1 | TRBD2 | - | TRBV7-3 | CASSSRGGNYNEQFF | TGTGCCAGCAGCTCACGGGGAGGGAATTACAATGAGCAGTTCTTC
TRBJ1-2 | - | - | TRBV30 | CAASYAGGYTF | TGTGCCGCCAGTTACGCCGGGGGCTACACCTTC
TRBJ2-7 | - | - | TRBV9 | CASSVDFGLSYEQYF | TGTGCCAGCAGCGTAGATTTTGGACTCTCCTACGAGCAGTACTTC
TRBJ1-1 | - | - | TRBV19 | CATTFSMGTQTEAFF | TGTGCCACCACCTTCTCTATGGGGACACAAACTGAAGCTTTCTTT
TRBJ1-1 | TRBD1 | once | TRBV12-5 | CASGLSTGVYTEAFF | TGTGCTAGTGGTTTGTCAACAGGGGTGTACACTGAAGCTTTCTTT
TRBJ1-4 | - | - | TRBV19 | CASSTPQGEKLFF | TGTGCCAGTAGTACCCCTCAGGGTGAAAAACTGTTTTTT
TRBJ2-2 | - | - | TRBV18 | CASSHPGAAERFF | TGTGCCAGCTCACATCCTGGGGCAGCCGAGCGGTTTTTT
TRBJ2-5 | TRBD2 | - | TRBV9 | CASSVELAGSQETQYF | TGTGCCAGCAGCGTAGAACTAGCGGGATCGCAAGAGACCCAGTACTTC
TRBJ1-5 | TRBD1 | - | TRBV6-5 | CASTRQGAQPQHF | TGTGCCAGCACAAGACAGGGTGCTCAGCCCCAGCATTTT
TRBJ1-1 | - | once | TRBV5-1 | CASSLIGNTEAFF | TGCGCCAGCAGCTTGATTGGGAACACTGAAGCTTTCTTT
TRBJ2-5 | - | - | TRBV5-1 | CASSLDGTSEETQYF | TGCGCCAGCAGCTTGGACGGGACCTCCGAAGAGACCCAGTACTTC
TRBJ2-1 | - | - | TRBV18 | CASSPESSYNEQFF | TGTGCCAGCTCACCTGAGAGCTCCTACAATGAGCAGTTCTTC
TRBJ2-1 | - | - | TRBV23-1 | CASSFRELNEQFF | TGCGCCAGCAGTTTCAGGGAACTCAATGAGCAGTTCTTC
TRBJ2-3 | TRBD1 | - | TRBV27 | CASSFFPRQGVIDTQYF | TGTGCCAGCAGTTTCTTCCCCCGACAGGGGGTTATTGATACGCAGTATTTT
TRBJ2-7 | TRBD2 | - | TRBV11-3 | CASSWGGPYEQYF | TGTGCCAGCAGCTGGGGAGGGCCTTACGAGCAGTACTTC
TRBJ2-5 | - | once | TRBV5-8 | CASSLGRTTGIRETQYF | TGTGCCAGCAGCTTGGGACGGACGACCGGCATCCGGGAGACCCAGTACTTC
TRBJ1-6 | - | - | TRBV5-6 | CASRPRTSSYNSPLHF | TGTGCCAGCAGACCTAGAACGAGCTCCTATAATTCACCCCTCCACTTT
TRBJ2-3 | - | - | TRBV11-3 | CASSLSDSTDTQYF | TGTGCCAGCAGCTTATCGGATAGCACAGATACGCAGTATTTT
TRBJ2-3 | TRBD1 | - | TRBV19 | CASSTSRTGRGDTQYF | TGTGCCAGTAGTACCTCAAGGACAGGGCGGGGAGATACGCAGTATTTT
TRBJ2-7 | - | - | TRBV7-8 | CASSLVGATYEQYF | TGTGCCAGCAGCTTAGTGGGGGCCACCTACGAGCAGTACTTC
TRBJ2-7 | - | - | TRBV4-2 | CASSQDKGGEYEQYF | TGTGCCAGCAGCCAAGATAAAGGGGGAGAGTACGAGCAGTACTTC
TRBJ1-2 | - | - | TRBV6-5 | CASRPRAAENGYTF | TGTGCCAGCAGGCCCAGGGCGGCCGAAAATGGCTACACCTTC
TRBJ1-1 | - | - | TRBV5-4 | CASSTRGAEAFF | TGTGCCAGCAGCACCCGAGGAGCTGAAGCTTTCTTT